These 17 T cell receptor beta chains originate from one sample sequenced in a study of cytomegalovirus exposure and HLA in healthy donors. PCR used 60 Vbeta primers and 13 Jbeta primers. Libraries were prepared by immunoSEQ multiplex PCR; TCRdb keeps only in-frame clonotypes and omits some of them. The sample totals under 75,000 clones. The sample taken for sequencing was PBMCs. These receptors originate from a female donor in good health and CMV-seropositive.

V is TRBV9 and J is TRBJ2-5; the D gene is possibly TRBD1 (6 bases). Trimming cost V 0 bases and J 5 bases, with 14 bases left between them. Germline V lookup: CDR1 SGDLS, CDR2 YYNGEE. CDR3 size: 15 residues. The DNA of the CDR3 is TGTGCCAGCAGCGTAGGAGGGGGTAGCCTGGAGACCCAGTACTTC. This translates into CASSVGGGSLETQYF.

The chain is built from TRBV6-5 and TRBJ1-4; no clear D. The germline V gene encodes CDR1 MNHEY and CDR2 SVGAGI. The length of the CDR3 is 14 residues. The V end lost 5 bases, the J end lost 3 bases, and 10 bases lay between the germline ends. CDR3 in amino acids: CASSTAVANEKLFF. CDR3 DNA sequence: TGTGCCAGCAGTACGGCGGTAGCTAATGAAAAACTGTTTTTT.

V gene TRBV9 combines with J gene TRBJ1-4, with a possible D match to TRBD1 (5 bases). CDR1 is SGDLS and CDR2 is YYNGEE in the germline V gene. Trimming took off 3 bases at V and 7 bases at J, with 19 bases between the two ends. This CDR3 is 16 amino acids long. The CDR3 is CASSATQQDIREKLFF. For the CDR3, the DNA is TGTGCCAGCAGCGCTACCCAGCAGGACATACGTGAAAAACTGTTTTTT.

The chain couples TRBV28 to TRBJ1-4; tentative D call: TRBD1 (5 bases). This CDR3 comprises 15 residues. Trimming took 5 bases from V and 0 from J, leaving 10 bases between them. Germline-derived CDR1 and CDR2 are MDHEN and SYDVKM. The CDR3 here is CASSLVGATNEKLFF. In DNA, the CDR3 is TGTGCCAGCAGTCTAGTAGGGGCAACTAATGAAAAACTGTTTTTT. Full variable domain (missing parts from reference TRBV28 and TRBJ1-4): DVKVTQSSRYLVKRTGEKVFLECVQDMDHENMFWYRQDPGLGLRLIYFSYDVKMKEKGDIPEGYSVSREKKERFSLILESASTNQTSMYLCASSLVGATNEKLFFGSGTQLSVL.

The rearrangement links TRBV7-8 to TRBJ2-1; TRBD2 is a possible D gene (6 bases). The CDR3 consists of 13 residues. Trimming removed 2 bases at V and 10 bases at J, with 12 bases between. From germline, CDR1 is SGHVS and CDR2 FQNEAQ. CDR3 sequence: CASSLNPAGEQFF. The CDR3, as DNA: TGTGCCAGCAGCTTAAACCCTGCGGGAGAGCAGTTCTTC.

The J gene is TRBJ2-1, the V gene TRBV5-6, with 8 bases fitting TRBD2. The CDR3 runs to 16 residues. CDR1 and CDR2 (germline): SGHDT, YYEEEE. Losses at the gene ends were 3 bases for V and 9 bases for J; bases not matched to a gene: 14. CDR3 residues: CASSSDREGSLAEQFF. The DNA for the CDR3 is TGTGCCAGCAGCTCGGACCGGGAGGGGTCTCTGGCTGAGCAGTTCTTC.

The chain is built from TRBV6-4 and TRBJ1-2, with 7 bases identical to TRBD1. This CDR3 has 17 amino acids. The ends lost 0 bases at V and 4 bases at J; junction bases unmatched: 11. The germline gives CDR1 MRHNA, CDR2 SNTAGT. CDR3 amino acids: CASSDSTSQGRFYGYTF. The CDR3 region has the DNA TGTGCCAGCAGTGACTCGACATCACAGGGGCGCTTCTATGGCTACACCTTC.

This sequence joins TRBV5-6 and TRBJ1-1; D remains ambiguous. Germline-derived CDR1 and CDR2 are SGHDT and YYEEEE. V lost 1 base to trimming and J lost 6 bases, with 19 bases between them. The CDR3 is made up of 16 amino acids. CDR3 sequence reads: CASSLKPGMGWAEAFF. For the CDR3, the DNA is TGTGCCAGCAGCTTGAAGCCCGGGATGGGGTGGGCTGAAGCTTTCTTT. Full variable domain (remainder filled in from reference TRBV5-6 and TRBJ1-1): DAGVTQSPTHLIKTRGQQVTLRCSPKSGHDTVSWYQQALGQGPQFIFQYYEEEERQRGNFPDRFSGHQFPNYSSELNVNALLLGDSALYLCASSLKPGMGWAEAFFGQGTRLTVV.

The rearrangement joins TRBV6-5 to TRBJ1-6; 8 bases map to TRBD1. The germline gives CDR1 MNHEY, CDR2 SVGAGI. This CDR3 region has 15 residues. With V trimmed by 6 bases and J by 7 bases, 8 bases remained unmatched. The CDR3 DNA reads as TGTGCCAGCAGGCCTACCCGGACAGGGAATTCACCCCTCCACTTT. This codes for CASRPTRTGNSPLHF.

The chain joins TRBV29-1 to TRBJ2-2; weak D call: TRBD2 (5 bases). Germline V lookup: CDR1 SQVTM, CDR2 ANQGSEA. The CDR3 runs 14 residues. The V and J ends lost 6 bases and 5 bases respectively, with 16 bases between them. CDR3 residues: CSVRAGISTGELFF. CDR3 nucleotide sequence: TGCAGCGTCCGAGCCGGGATAAGTACCGGGGAGCTGTTTTTT.

The chain has TRBV10-2 and TRBJ1-1; D unresolved. This CDR3 contains 12 residues. The V end was cut by 7 bases, the J end by 1 base, with 7 bases between. Germline loops: CDR1 WSHSY, CDR2 SAAADI. CDR3: CASTSQNTEAFF. The CDR3 DNA sequence: TGCGCCAGCACAAGCCAGAACACTGAAGCTTTCTTT.

This rearrangement joins TRBV23-1 to TRBJ2-7; a possible D gene is TRBD1 (6 bases). TRBV23-1 is an open reading frame whose function is uncertain. The CDR3 spans 16 residues. V shed 3 bases and J shed 3 bases, with 18 bases lying between them. Here the CDR3 reads CASSHTRGTTFYEQYF. CDR3 nucleotides: TGCGCCAGCAGTCACACTCGTGGGACAACATTCTACGAGCAGTACTTC.

The rearrangement links TRBV5-1 to TRBJ2-5; no firm D call. This CDR3 comprises 14 residues. The germline gives CDR1 SGHRS, CDR2 YFSETQ. V lost 0 bases and J lost 5, with 11 bases in between. The CDR3 DNA follows: TGCGCCAGCAGCTTGGCCTCGGGTAGCGAGACCCAGTACTTC. It specifies CASSLASGSETQYF.

J is TRBJ2-7 and V is TRBV2, with D unclear. Between the trimmed V and J ends, which lost 8 bases and 4 bases, there was a span of 9 bases. The CDR3 length is 11 residues. CDR1 is SNHLY, CDR2 FYNNEI, per germline. CDR3 residues: CASAPTYEQYF. In nucleotides, the CDR3 is TGTGCCAGCGCCCCTACGTACGAGCAGTACTTC.

The J gene is TRBJ2-7, the V gene TRBV4-2; 11 bases fit TRBD1. The germline V gene encodes CDR1 LGHNA and CDR2 YNFKEQ. The CDR3 sequence is 15 residues long. With 3 bases clipped from V and 3 bases from J, the junction kept 4 bases outside the gene matches. The CDR3 DNA reads as TGTGCCAGCAGCCACGACGGGACAGGGGGCTACGAGCAGTACTTC. Protein sequence: CASSHDGTGGYEQYF.

Regarding this clone: Other DNA sequences in the same sample also yield this CDR3. This chain uses TRBV27 with TRBJ1-2; TRBD1 matches 8 bases. This CDR3 is built from 14 residues. The V gene end was trimmed by 6 bases and the J gene end by 4 bases; junction bases not matched to a gene: 7. Germline V gives CDR1 MNHEY, CDR2 SMNVEV (reference sequence). CDR3 loop: CASSPSGTGYGYTF. As DNA, the CDR3 is TGTGCCAGCAGCCCCTCAGGGACAGGCTATGGCTACACCTTC.

To note about this clone: Distinct nucleotide sequences in the sample also encode this CDR3. This sequence joins TRBV7-2 and TRBJ1-2, with 7 bases aligning to TRBD1. CDR1 is SGHTA, CDR2 FQGNSA, per germline. J was trimmed by 1 base and V by 1 base; bases with no gene match: 0. The CDR3 totals 14 residues. The CDR3 region has the DNA TGTGCCAGCAGCTTAGGACAGGGTAACTATGGCTACACCTTC. Translation gives CASSLGQGNYGYTF.